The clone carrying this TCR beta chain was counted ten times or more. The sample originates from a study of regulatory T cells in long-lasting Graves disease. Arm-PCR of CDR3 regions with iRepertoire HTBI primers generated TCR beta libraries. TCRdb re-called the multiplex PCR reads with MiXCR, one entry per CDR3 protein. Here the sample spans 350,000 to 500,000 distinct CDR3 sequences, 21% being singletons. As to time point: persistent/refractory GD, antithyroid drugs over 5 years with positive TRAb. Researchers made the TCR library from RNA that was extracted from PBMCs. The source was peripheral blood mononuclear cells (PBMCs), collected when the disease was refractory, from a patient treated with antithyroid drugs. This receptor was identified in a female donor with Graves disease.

The CDR3 DNA is TGTGCCAGCAGTGAGGGACAGGCGAACACCGGGGAGCTGTTTTTT. It translates to CASSEGQANTGELFF. The chain recombines TRBV2 with TRBJ2-2; TRBD1 agrees at 8 bases. Trimming cost V 3 bases and J 0 bases; bases outside gene matches: 0. The CDR3 spans 15 residues. Germline CDR1 SNHLY, CDR2 FYNNEI.